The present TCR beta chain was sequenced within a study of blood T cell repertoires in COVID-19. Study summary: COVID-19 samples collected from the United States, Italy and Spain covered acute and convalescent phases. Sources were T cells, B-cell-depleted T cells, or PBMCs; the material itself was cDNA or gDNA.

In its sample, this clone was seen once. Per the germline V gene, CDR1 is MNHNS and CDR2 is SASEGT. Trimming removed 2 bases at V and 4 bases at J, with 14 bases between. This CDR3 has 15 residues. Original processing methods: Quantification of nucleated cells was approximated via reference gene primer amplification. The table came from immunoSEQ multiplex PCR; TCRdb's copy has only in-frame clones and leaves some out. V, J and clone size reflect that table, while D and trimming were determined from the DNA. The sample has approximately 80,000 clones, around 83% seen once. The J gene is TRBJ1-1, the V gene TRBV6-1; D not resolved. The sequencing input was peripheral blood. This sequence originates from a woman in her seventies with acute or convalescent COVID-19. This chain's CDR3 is CASSELGASVTEAFF. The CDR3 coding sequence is TGTGCCAGCAGTGAACTGGGCGCTAGCGTCACTGAAGCTTTCTTT.